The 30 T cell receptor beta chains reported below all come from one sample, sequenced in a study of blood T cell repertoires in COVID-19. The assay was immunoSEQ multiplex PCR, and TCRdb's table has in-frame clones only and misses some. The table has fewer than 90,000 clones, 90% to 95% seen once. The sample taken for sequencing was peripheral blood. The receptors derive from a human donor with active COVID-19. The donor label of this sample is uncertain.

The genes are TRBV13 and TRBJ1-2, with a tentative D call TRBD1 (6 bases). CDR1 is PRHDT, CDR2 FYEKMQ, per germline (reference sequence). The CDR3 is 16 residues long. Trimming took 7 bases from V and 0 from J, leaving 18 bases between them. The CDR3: CASTMTGSPPNYGYTF. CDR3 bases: TGTGCCAGCACCATGACAGGATCTCCACCTAACTATGGCTACACCTTC. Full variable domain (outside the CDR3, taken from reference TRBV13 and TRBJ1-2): AAGVIQSPRHLIKEKRETATLKCYPIPRHDTVYWYQQGPGQDPQFLISFYEKMQSDKGSIPDRFSAQQFSDYHSELNMSSLELGDSALYFCASTMTGSPPNYGYTFGSGTRLTVV.

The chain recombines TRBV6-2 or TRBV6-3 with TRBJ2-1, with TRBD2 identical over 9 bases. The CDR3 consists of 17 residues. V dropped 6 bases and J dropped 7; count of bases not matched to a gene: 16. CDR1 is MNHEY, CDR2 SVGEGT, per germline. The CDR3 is CASSRPSGLAGINEQFF. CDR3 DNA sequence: TGTGCCAGCAGCCGCCCCTCGGGGCTAGCGGGAATAAATGAGCAGTTCTTC.

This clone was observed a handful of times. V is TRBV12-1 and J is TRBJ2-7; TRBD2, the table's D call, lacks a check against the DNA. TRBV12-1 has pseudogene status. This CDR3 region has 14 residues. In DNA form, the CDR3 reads TGTGCCAGCAGCTTCCTAGCGGAGAACTACGAGCAGTACTTC. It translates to CASSFLAENYEQYF.

CDR3 sequence: CASSFQGREETQYF. The CDR3, as DNA: TGCGCCAGCAGCTTTCAGGGTAGAGAAGAGACCCAGTACTTC. This chain uses TRBV5-1 with TRBJ2-5; possibly TRBD1 for D (5 bases). The V end was cut by 2 bases, the J end by 3 bases, with 11 bases between. This CDR3 region has 14 residues. Germline V gene lookup returns CDR1 SGHRS and CDR2 YFSETQ.

The CDR3 protein is CASSPWGGNYEQYF. The CDR3 DNA sequence: TGTGCCAGCAGCCCTTGGGGGGGGAACTACGAGCAGTACTTC. The J gene is TRBJ2-7, the V gene TRBV11-2; 7 bases match TRBD2. Germline loops: CDR1 SGHAT, CDR2 FQNNGV. The length of the CDR3 is 14 residues. Germline trimming cut 5 bases from V and 3 bases from J; bases unmatched to any gene: 7.

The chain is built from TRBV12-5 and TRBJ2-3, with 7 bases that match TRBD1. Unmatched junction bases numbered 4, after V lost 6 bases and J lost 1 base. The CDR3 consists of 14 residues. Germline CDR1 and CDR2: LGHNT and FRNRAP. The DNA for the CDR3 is TGTGCTAGTGGGAGGACAGGCGGCACAGATACGCAGTATTTT. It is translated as CASGRTGGTDTQYF.

The CDR3 DNA reads TGTGCCAGCAGGAACGGACTAGCGGGAGGGGGAGTTGGAGAGACCCAGTACTTC. It yields the protein CASRNGLAGGGVGETQYF. This chain joins TRBV5-8 and TRBJ2-5; 15 nucleotides match TRBD2. The CDR3 runs to 18 residues. Per the germline V gene, CDR1 is SGHTS and CDR2 is YDEGEE. After removal of 5 bases from V and 4 bases from J, the junction contained 12 bases not matched to a gene. Using reference TRBV5-8 and TRBJ2-5 for the parts outside the CDR3, the full variable domain is EAGVTQSPTHLIKTRGQQATLRCSPISGHTSVYWYQQALGLGLQFLLWYDEGEERNRGNFPPRFSGRQFPNYSSELNVNALELEDSALYLCASRNGLAGGGVGETQYFGPGTRLLVL.

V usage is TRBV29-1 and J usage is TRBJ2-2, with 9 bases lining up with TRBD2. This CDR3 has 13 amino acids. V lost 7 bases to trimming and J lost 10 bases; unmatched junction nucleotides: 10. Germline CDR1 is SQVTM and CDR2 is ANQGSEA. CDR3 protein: CSAQGGRAAELFF. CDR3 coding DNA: TGCAGCGCACAGGGCGGGAGGGCCGCGGAGCTGTTTTTT.

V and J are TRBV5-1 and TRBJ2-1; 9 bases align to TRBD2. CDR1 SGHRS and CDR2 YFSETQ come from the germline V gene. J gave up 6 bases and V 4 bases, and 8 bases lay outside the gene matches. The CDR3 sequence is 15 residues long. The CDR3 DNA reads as TGCGCCAGCAGCGGCGGGACTAGCAAGAGCAATGAGCAGTTCTTC. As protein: CASSGGTSKSNEQFF.

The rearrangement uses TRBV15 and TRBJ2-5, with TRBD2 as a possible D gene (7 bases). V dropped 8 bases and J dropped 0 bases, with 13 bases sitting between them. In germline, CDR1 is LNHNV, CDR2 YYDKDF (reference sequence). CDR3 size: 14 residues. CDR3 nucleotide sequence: TGTGCCACCCGGGGAGGGGGTAACCAAGAGACCCAGTACTTC. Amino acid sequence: CATRGGGNQETQYF. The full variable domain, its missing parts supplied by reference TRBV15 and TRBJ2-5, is DAMVIQNPRYQVTQFGKPVTLSCSQTLNHNVMYWYQQKSSQAPKLLFHYYDKDFNNEADTPDNFQSRRPNTSFCFLDIRSPGLGDTAMYLCATRGGGNQETQYFGPGTRLLVL.

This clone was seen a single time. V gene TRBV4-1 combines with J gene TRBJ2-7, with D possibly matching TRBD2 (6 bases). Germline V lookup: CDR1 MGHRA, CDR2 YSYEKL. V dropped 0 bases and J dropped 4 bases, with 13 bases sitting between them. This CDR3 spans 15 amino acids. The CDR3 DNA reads TGCGCCAGCAGCCAAGAGTCCCGGGGGTGGTACGAGCAGTACTTC. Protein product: CASSQESRGWYEQYF.

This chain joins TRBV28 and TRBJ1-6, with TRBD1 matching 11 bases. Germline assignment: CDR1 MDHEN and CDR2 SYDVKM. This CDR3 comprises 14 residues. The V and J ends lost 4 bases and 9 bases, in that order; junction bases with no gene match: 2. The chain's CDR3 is CASSSGQGGSPLHF. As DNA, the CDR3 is TGTGCCAGCAGTTCGGGACAGGGGGGTTCACCCCTCCACTTT.

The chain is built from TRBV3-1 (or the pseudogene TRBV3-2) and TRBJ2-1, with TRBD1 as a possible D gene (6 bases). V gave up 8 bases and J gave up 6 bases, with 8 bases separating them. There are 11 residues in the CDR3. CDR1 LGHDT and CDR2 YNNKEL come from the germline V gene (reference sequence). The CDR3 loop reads CASQGFNEQFF. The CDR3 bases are TGTGCCAGCCAGGGGTTCAATGAGCAGTTCTTC.

The CDR3 reads CASSPGGERSYEQYF. The CDR3 DNA follows: TGTGCCAGCTCCCCCGGGGGGGAACGCTCCTACGAGCAGTACTTC. The genes are TRBV18 and TRBJ2-7; 8 bases are shared with TRBD2. V was clipped by 6 bases and J by 0 bases; unmatched bases: 7. The germline CDR1 and CDR2 sequences are KGHSH and LQKENI. This CDR3 has 15 residues. Full variable domain (rest looked up from reference TRBV18 and TRBJ2-7): NAGVMQNPRHLVRRRGQEARLRCSPMKGHSHVYWYRQLPEEGLKFMVYLQKENIIDESGMPKERFSAEFPKEGPSILRIQQVVRGDSAAYFCASSPGGERSYEQYFGPGTRLTVT.

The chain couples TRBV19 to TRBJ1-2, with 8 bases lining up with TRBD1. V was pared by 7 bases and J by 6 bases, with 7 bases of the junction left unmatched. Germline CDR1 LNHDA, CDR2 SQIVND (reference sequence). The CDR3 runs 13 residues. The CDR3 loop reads CASTPDRADGYTF. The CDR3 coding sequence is TGTGCCAGTACCCCGGACAGGGCGGATGGCTACACCTTC.

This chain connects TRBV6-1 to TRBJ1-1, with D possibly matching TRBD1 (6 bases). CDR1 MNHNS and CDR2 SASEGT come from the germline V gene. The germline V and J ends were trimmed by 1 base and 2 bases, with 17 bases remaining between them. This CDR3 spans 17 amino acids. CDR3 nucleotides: TGTGCCAGCAGTGAAGAAATTTATGGACAGATCAACACTGAAGCTTTCTTT. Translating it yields CASSEEIYGQINTEAFF.

CDR3 residues: CASRWTALANYGYTF. The CDR3 DNA reads TGTGCCAGCAGGTGGACAGCCCTAGCTAACTATGGCTACACCTTC. The chain joins TRBV27 to TRBJ1-2; tentatively, D is TRBD1 (6 bases). V was shortened by 6 bases and J by 0 bases, with 14 bases between the two germline ends. This CDR3 has 15 amino acids. Germline V gene data show CDR1 as MNHEY and CDR2 as SMNVEV (reference sequence).

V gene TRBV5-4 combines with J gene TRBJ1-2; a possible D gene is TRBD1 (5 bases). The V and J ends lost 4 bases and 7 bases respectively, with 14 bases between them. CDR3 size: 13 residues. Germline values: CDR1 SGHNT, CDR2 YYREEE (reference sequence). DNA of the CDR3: TGTGCCAGCAGCCCCGTCGGGGGGGGTGGCTACACCTTC. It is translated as CASSPVGGGGYTF.

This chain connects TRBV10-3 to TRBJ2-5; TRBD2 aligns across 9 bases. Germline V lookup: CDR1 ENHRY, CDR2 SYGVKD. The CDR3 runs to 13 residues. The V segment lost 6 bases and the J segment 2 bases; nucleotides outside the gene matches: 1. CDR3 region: CAIRTSGQETQYF. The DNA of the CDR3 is TGTGCCATCAGGACTAGCGGACAAGAGACCCAGTACTTC.

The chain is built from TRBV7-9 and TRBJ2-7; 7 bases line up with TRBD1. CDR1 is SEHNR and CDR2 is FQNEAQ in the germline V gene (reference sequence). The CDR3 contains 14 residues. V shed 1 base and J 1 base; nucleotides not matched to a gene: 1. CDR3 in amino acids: CASSLDRGSYEQYF. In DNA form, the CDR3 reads TGTGCCAGCAGCTTAGACAGGGGATCCTACGAGCAGTACTTC.

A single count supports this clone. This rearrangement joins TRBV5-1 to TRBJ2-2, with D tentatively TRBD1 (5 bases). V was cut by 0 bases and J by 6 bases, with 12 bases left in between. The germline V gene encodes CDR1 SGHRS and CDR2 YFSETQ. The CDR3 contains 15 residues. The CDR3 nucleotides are TGCGCCAGCAGCTTGGTGTCAGGGTGGGCCGGGGAGCTGTTTTTT. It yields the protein CASSLVSGWAGELFF. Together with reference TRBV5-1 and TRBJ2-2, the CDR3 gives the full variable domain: KAGVTQTPRYLIKTRGQQVTLSCSPISGHRSVSWYQQTPGQGLQFLFEYFSETQRNKGNFPGRFSGRQFSNSRSEMNVSTLELGDSALYLCASSLVSGWAGELFFGEGSRLTVL.

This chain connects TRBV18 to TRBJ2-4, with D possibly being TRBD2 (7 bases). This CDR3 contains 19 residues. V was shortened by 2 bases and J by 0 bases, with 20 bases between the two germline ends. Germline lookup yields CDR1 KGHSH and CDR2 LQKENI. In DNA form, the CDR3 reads TGTGCCAGCTCACCAACGGGCCCTGGGGGGGCCCTAGCCAAAAACATTCAGTACTTC. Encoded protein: CASSPTGPGGALAKNIQYF. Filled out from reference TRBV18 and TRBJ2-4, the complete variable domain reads NAGVMQNPRHLVRRRGQEARLRCSPMKGHSHVYWYRQLPEEGLKFMVYLQKENIIDESGMPKERFSAEFPKEGPSILRIQQVVRGDSAAYFCASSPTGPGGALAKNIQYFGAGTRLSVL.

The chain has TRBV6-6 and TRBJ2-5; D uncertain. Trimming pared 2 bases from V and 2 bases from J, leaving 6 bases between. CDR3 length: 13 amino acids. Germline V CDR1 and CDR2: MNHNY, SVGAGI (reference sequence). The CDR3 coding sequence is TGTGCCAGCAGTTACGGAGTACAAGAGACCCAGTACTTC. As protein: CASSYGVQETQYF.

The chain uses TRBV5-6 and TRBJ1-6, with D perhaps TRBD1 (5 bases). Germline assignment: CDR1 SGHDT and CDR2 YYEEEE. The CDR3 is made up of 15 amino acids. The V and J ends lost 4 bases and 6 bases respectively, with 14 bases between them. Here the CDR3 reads CASSPARGFNSPLHF. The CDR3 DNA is TGTGCCAGCAGCCCCGCACGGGGGTTTAATTCACCCCTCCACTTT.

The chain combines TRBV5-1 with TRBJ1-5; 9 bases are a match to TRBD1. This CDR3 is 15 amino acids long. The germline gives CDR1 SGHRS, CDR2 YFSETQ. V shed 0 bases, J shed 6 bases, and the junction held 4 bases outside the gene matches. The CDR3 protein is CASSLGTGEIQPQHF. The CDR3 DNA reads TGCGCCAGCAGCTTGGGGACAGGGGAGATTCAGCCCCAGCATTTT.

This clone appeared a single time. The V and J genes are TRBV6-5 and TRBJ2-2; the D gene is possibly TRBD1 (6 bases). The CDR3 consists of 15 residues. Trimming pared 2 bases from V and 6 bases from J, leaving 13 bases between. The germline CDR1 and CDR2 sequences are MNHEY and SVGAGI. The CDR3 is CASSYVQGRAGELFF. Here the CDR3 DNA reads TGTGCCAGCAGTTACGTACAGGGTAGGGCCGGGGAGCTGTTTTTT.

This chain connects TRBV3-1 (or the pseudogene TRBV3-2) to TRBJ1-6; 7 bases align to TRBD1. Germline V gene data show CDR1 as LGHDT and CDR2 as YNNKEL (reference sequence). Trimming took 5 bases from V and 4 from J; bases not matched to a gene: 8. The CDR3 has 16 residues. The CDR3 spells CASSNRDSSYNSPLHF. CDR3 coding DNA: TGTGCCAGCAGCAATAGGGACAGTTCGTATAATTCACCCCTCCACTTT.

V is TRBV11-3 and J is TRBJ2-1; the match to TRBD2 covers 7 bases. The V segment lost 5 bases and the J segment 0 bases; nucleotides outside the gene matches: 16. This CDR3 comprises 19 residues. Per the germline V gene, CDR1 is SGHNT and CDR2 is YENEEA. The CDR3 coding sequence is TGTGCCAGCAGCGCCCGTGGTAGCGGGTTCCCGAGCTCCTACAATGAGCAGTTCTTC. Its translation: CASSARGSGFPSSYNEQFF.

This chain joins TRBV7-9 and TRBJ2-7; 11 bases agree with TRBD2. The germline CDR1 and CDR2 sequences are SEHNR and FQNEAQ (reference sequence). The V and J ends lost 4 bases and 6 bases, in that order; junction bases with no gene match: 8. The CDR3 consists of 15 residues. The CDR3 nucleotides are TGTGCCAGCAGCTCTTACCTAGCGGGAGGTTTCGAGCAGTACTTC. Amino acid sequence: CASSSYLAGGFEQYF.

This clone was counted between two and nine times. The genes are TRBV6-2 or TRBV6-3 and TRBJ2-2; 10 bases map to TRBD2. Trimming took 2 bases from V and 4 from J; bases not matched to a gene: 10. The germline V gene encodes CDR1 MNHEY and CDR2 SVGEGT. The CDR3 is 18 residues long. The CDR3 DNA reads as TGTGCCAGCAGTTACCCCAGCGGGAGGGCCATTGGCACCGGGGAGCTGTTTTTT. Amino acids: CASSYPSGRAIGTGELFF.